This T cell receptor (beta chain) was observed in a study of esophageal squamous cell carcinoma under preoperative chemotherapy. One entry per CDR3 protein results from TCRdb running MiXCR on the PCR reads. The sample includes about 15,000 distinct CDR3 sequences, 60% of them seen just once. Of note for this clonotype: Its antigen is undetermined. An end of the junction does not agree with germline; a read error may underlie this.

Time point defined: before preoperative PTX-NDP chemotherapy. The CDR3 covers 15 residues. CDR1 is MNHNS and CDR2 is SASEGT in the germline V gene. General study points: Abundant clones tended to shrink rather than expand after paclitaxel-nedaplatin. Peripheral T cells migrating into the tumor appeared to partly supply post-treatment tumor-infiltrating lymphocytes.

J is TRBJ2-4 and V is TRBV6-1, with D possibly TRBD2 on 6 matching bases. This specimen was taken from a patient given preoperative chemotherapy. This TCR was sampled from a human donor with esophageal squamous cell carcinoma. The donor label of this sample is uncertain. The CDR3, as DNA: TGTGCCAGCAGCAGGCTAGCGTGCGACAAAGACATGCAGTATTTC. Protein: CASSRLACDKDMQYF.